The entry that follows covers one T cell receptor beta chain sequence. This CDR3 is built from 14 residues. V shed 5 bases, J shed 5 bases, and the junction held 4 bases outside the gene matches. Germline V gives CDR1 LNHDA, CDR2 SQIVND (reference sequence). This entry comes from a study of blood T cell repertoires in COVID-19. Study at large: Italy, Spain and the United States were the sources of the convalescent and acute COVID-19 samples. PBMCs, B-cell-depleted T cells, or T cells provided the cDNA or gDNA that made up the material.

Sequencing used immunoSEQ multiplex PCR; TCRdb keeps in-frame clones, though not all of them. The sample lists around 200,000 clones, 80% to 90% seen once, with over 2.5% in the top ten. This chain links TRBV19 with TRBJ2-7; the match to TRBD1 covers 12 bases. Sequencing was done on a sample of peripheral blood. This receptor was identified in a man in his sixties with acute or convalescent COVID-19. The CDR3 nucleotides read TGTGCCAGTAGTGCCCGGGACAGGGGGCACGAGCAGTACTTC. This gives the protein CASSARDRGHEQYF.